Below are 10 T cell receptor beta chains sequenced from a single sample in a study of spatial heterogeneity in lung cancer. Noted time point: sample taken at primary tumor resection. No cognate antigen is known for these TCRs. Using its own MiXCR run on the 5' RACE reads, TCRdb lists one record per CDR3 protein. The sample contains over 15,000 distinct CDR3 sequences, 6% to 7.5% of which appear only once. Overall study findings and caveats: Tumoral mutation counts were tracked by counts of expanded intratumoral alpha and beta TCRs.

Specimen: lung tumor tissue, collected at surgery. The receptors come from a female donor with early-stage non-small cell lung cancer.

This clonotype has ten or more counts. Found in a library prepared for alpha chains, this beta chain is an off-target read, and its abundance has little meaning. The chain couples TRBV5-1 to TRBJ1-4; TRBD1 is a possible D gene (5 bases). Between the trimmed V and J ends, which lost 0 bases and 8 bases, there was a span of 11 bases. In germline, CDR1 is SGHRS, CDR2 YFSETQ. The CDR3 is made up of 14 amino acids. The CDR3, as DNA: TGCGCCAGCAGCTTGGAGGGGTCGGGGGAAAAACTGTTTTTT. Residues: CASSLEGSGEKLFF.

A note on this clonotype: This beta chain came through as a stray read in a library set up for alpha chains, and its size says little. This chain connects TRBV29-1 to TRBJ2-5, with 7 bases aligning to TRBD1. The germline V gene encodes CDR1 SQVTM and CDR2 ANQGSEA. The V gene end was trimmed by 2 bases and the J gene end by 7 bases; junction bases not matched to a gene: 4. This CDR3 region has 12 residues. In nucleotides, the CDR3 is TGCAGCGTTGAAAAGGGGGCGGTGACCCAGTACTTC. The encoded protein is CSVEKGAVTQYF.

This clonotype was found many times. For a library built for alpha chains, this beta chain is a stray read; little rests on its size. This chain connects TRBV6-6 to TRBJ2-1; D perhaps matches TRBD2 (7 bases). This CDR3 comprises 16 residues. The V end lost 2 bases, the J end lost 7 bases, and 18 bases lay between the germline ends. Germline V gene sequence: CDR1 MNHNY, CDR2 SVGAGI (reference sequence). CDR3 residues: CASSYPSGDTKNEQFF. The CDR3 nucleotides read TGTGCCAGCAGTTACCCCAGCGGGGACACAAAGAATGAGCAGTTCTTC.

This clonotype has a count of ten or more. This beta chain is an unintended read in a library built for alpha chains; its size means little. V is TRBV12-3 or TRBV12-4 and J is TRBJ1-2; unclear D gene. The CDR3 sequence is 13 residues long. V shed 1 base and J shed 5 bases, with 8 bases lying between them. CDR3 coding DNA: TGTGCCAGCAGTTTAGTACCAGCGTATGGCTACACCTTC. Protein sequence: CASSLVPAYGYTF.

This clonotype was seen repeatedly, ten times or more. As an off-target read in a library built for alpha chains, this beta chain has a frequency of little significance. The rearrangement uses TRBV5-1 and TRBJ1-6; weak D call: TRBD1 (6 bases). This CDR3 spans 16 amino acids. CDR1 and CDR2 (germline): SGHRS, YFSETQ. The V gene lost 0 bases and the J gene lost 6 bases, with 13 bases spanning the gap. CDR3 loop: CASSLDRGARNSPLHF. As DNA, the CDR3 is TGCGCCAGCAGCTTGGATCGGGGGGCCCGTAATTCACCCCTCCACTTT. Supplemented by reference TRBV5-1 and TRBJ1-6, the full variable domain reads KAGVTQTPRYLIKTRGQQVTLSCSPISGHRSVSWYQQTPGQGLQFLFEYFSETQRNKGNFPGRFSGRQFSNSRSEMNVSTLELGDSALYLCASSLDRGARNSPLHFGNGTRLTVT.

As to this clonotype: This may be a read error, as it is one base from a much larger clone. A library made for alpha chains picked up this beta chain off target, so its size means little. The V and J genes are TRBV12-3 or TRBV12-4 and TRBJ2-2, with D hard to call. Trimming stripped 4 bases from V and 4 bases from J, with 16 bases between. The CDR3 is made up of 16 amino acids. CDR3 DNA sequence: TGTGCCAGCAGTTCAGTAGGGCCCTGGGGCACCGGGGAGCTGTTTTTT. Protein: CASSSVGPWGTGELFF.

This clonotype was counted many times. The library was prepared for alpha chains; this beta chain is a stray read, so its frequency means little. The chain combines TRBV12-3 or TRBV12-4 with TRBJ2-1; possibly TRBD1 or TRBD2 for D (6 bases each). The CDR3 contains 15 residues. V was trimmed by 0 bases and J by 4 bases, leaving 10 bases between them. CDR3 sequence reads: CASSLAGGEYNEQFF. CDR3 DNA: TGTGCCAGCAGTTTAGCCGGGGGCGAGTACAATGAGCAGTTCTTC.

By proportion, this clonotype is medium-sized (0.01 to 0.1%). Since the library was made to target alpha chains, this beta chain is a stray read and its abundance is not meaningful. The chain combines TRBV2 with TRBJ1-4, with TRBD1 matching 7 bases. Germline loops: CDR1 SNHLY, CDR2 FYNNEI. The V segment lost 0 bases and the J segment 5 bases; nucleotides outside the gene matches: 6. This CDR3 spans 16 amino acids. CDR3 sequence: CASSEAGNRGNEKLFF. CDR3 coding DNA: TGTGCCAGCAGTGAAGCCGGGAACAGGGGAAATGAAAAACTGTTTTTT. Full variable domain (remainder filled in from reference TRBV2 and TRBJ1-4): EPEVTQTPSHQVTQMGQEVILRCVPISNHLYFYWYRQILGQKVEFLVSFYNNEISEKSEIFDDQFSVERPDGSNFTLKIRSTKLEDSAMYFCASSEAGNRGNEKLFFGSGTQLSVL.

This clonotype occurred many times. The library was designed around alpha chains, so this beta chain is a stray read whose abundance carries little weight. The genes are TRBV6-5 and TRBJ1-2; possible D gene TRBD1, 5 bases. Trimming took 0 bases from V and 0 from J, leaving 11 bases between them. This CDR3 contains 16 residues. Germline V gene sequence: CDR1 MNHEY, CDR2 SVGAGI. CDR3 region: CASSYSGAGANYGYTF. As DNA, the CDR3 is TGTGCCAGCAGTTACTCCGGGGCCGGAGCTAACTATGGCTACACCTTC.

Of note for this clonotype: A library prepared for alpha chains yielded this beta chain as an off-target read; its size is of little meaning. The chain couples TRBV6-1 to TRBJ2-4; D is unclear. Trimming took 1 base from V and 15 from J, leaving 13 bases between them. Germline CDR1 is MNHNS and CDR2 is SASEGT. The CDR3 covers 12 residues. The CDR3 DNA is TGTGCCAGCAGTGAAGGCTACAGCCGTCGGTACTTC. It is translated as CASSEGYSRRYF.